This T cell receptor beta chain was identified in a study of blood T cell repertoires in COVID-19. Study at large: Acute-phase and convalescent COVID-19 samples originated in the United States, Italy and Spain.

Ages ranged from about 18 to 89 years, with residence in about two dozen US areas. Participants classified as exposed had met a COVID-19 case within 2 weeks before study entry. Original methodology: Counts of nucleated cells, estimated from reference gene primer amplification, were obtained. Repertoires were generated with immunoSEQ multiplex PCR, while TCRdb's copy carries only in-frame clones and drops some. V and J calls and clone size are as listed in that table; D and trimming were resolved from the DNA. The sample shows hundreds of thousands of clones, around 91% of them seen only once. The germline V gene encodes CDR1 WNHNN and CDR2 SYGVQD (reference sequence). Trimming took off 2 bases at V and 2 bases at J, with 10 bases between the two ends. The CDR3 runs 14 residues.

The chain employs TRBV10-1 and TRBJ2-7, with D maybe TRBD1 (6 bases). The sequenced material came from PBMCs or T cells enriched from blood (not recorded which). The source is a man aged 25 to 45 who had been exposed to COVID-19. CDR3 bases: TGCGCCAGCAGTGAGGTCAGGGGTCCCTACGAGCAGTACTTC. It encodes CASSEVRGPYEQYF.